This TCR beta chain came from a study of high-grade serous ovarian cancer treatment subgroups. Findings of the study overall: Repertoire analysis covered CDR3 alone, not CDR1 or CDR2. Same-patient tumor repertoires overlapped at roughly 0.095 to 0.8; different patients barely overlapped.

Assay: immunoSEQ multiplex PCR; the TCRdb copy retains only in-frame clones and omits some. This table holds approximately 9,600 clones, 72% found once. The V gene's germline CDR1 is SGHDN and CDR2 FVKESK. This CDR3 region has 15 residues. Trimming cost V 0 bases and J 0 bases, with 9 bases left between them. Tumor tissue was taken before any definitive surgery or chemotherapy was given. On this clone itself: What it binds is not known.

The sequence came from a human donor with high-grade serous ovarian cancer. Sequencing used tumor tissue. The chain combines TRBV14 with TRBJ2-7; TRBD2 is a possible D gene (6 bases). The CDR3 coding sequence is TGTGCCAGCAGCCAAGAGGCCGGGAGCTCCTACGAGCAGTACTTC. It codes for CASSQEAGSSYEQYF.